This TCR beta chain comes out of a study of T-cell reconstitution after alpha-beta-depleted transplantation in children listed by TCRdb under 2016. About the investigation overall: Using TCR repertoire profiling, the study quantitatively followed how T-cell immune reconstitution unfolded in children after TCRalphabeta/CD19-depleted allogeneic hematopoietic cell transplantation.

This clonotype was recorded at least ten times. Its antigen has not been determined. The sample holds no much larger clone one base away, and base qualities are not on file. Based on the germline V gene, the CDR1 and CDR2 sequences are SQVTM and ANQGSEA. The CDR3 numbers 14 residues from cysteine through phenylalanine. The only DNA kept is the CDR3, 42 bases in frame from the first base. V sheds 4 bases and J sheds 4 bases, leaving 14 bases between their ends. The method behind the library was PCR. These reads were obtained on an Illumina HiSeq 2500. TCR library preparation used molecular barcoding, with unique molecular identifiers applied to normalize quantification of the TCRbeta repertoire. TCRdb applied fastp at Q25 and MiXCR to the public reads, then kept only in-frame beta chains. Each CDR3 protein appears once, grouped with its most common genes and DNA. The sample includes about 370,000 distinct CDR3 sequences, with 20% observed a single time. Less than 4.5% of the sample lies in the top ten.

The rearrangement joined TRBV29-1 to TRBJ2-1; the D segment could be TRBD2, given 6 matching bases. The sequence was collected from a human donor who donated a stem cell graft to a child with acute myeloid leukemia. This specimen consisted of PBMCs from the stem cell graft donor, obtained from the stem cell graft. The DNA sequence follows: TGCAGCGTTGGGGGGGAGATGGGATACAATGAGCAGTTCTTC. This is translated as CSVGGEMGYNEQFF.